The clone carrying this TCR beta chain appeared many times. The antigen remains undetermined. This sample is drawn from a study of Graves' ophthalmopathy and Graves' hyperthyroidism. General study points: Also, most clonotypes expanded in the thyroid above 0.001 frequency appeared in blood. As the model predicted ophthalmopathy progression, it achieved a sensitivity of 70.59% and a specificity of around 73%. The 13-signature model separated ophthalmopathy from stable hyperthyroidism at almost 90% sensitivity and 80% to 84% specificity.

Moderate-to-severe activity, CAS ≥3, NOSPECS ≥4 and duration under 3 months were recorded for donors with ophthalmopathy. Between the trimmed V and J ends, which lost 3 bases and 4 bases, there was a span of 13 bases. Per the germline V gene, CDR1 is GTSNPN and CDR2 is SVGIG (reference sequence). The CDR3 loop spans 15 amino acids. RNA transcripts provided the template for amplifying TCR beta CDR3 regions. Investigators did first-round RT-PCR with HTBI primers, then second-round multiplex PCR. TCRdb ran MiXCR on the multiplex PCR reads and lists one entry per CDR3 protein. This sample has about 370,000 distinct CDR3 sequences, with 15% to 20% found just once.

The source is a woman aged 18-29 years with Graves' ophthalmopathy. Input material: peripheral blood. V and J are TRBV30 and TRBJ2-6, with D possibly being TRBD1 or TRBD2 (6 bases each). The CDR3 loop is CAWSPGGGGANVLTF. The DNA of the CDR3 is TGTGCCTGGAGCCCCGGAGGGGGGGGGGCCAACGTCCTGACTTTC.